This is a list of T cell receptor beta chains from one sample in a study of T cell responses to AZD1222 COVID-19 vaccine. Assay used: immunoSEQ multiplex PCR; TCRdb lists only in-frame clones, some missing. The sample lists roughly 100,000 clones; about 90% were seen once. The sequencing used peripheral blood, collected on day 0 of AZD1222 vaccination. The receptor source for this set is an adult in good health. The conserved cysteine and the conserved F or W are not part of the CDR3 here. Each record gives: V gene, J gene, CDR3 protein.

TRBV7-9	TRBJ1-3	ASSLELSGRGNTIY
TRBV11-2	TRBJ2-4	ASSPGQGAGNIQY
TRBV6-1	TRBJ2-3	ASSEEVAGGTDTQY
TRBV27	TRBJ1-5	ASSEWGSGARNNQPQH
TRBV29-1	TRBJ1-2	SVHNLGTGDYGYT
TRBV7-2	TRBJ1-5	ASSLSRSNQPQH
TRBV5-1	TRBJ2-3	ASSLVGGRADTQY
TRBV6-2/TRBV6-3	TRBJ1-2	ASSSRDRDYGYT
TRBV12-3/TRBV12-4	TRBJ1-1	ASSFPGAEAF
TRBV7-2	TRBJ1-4	ASSSPGTGAEKLF
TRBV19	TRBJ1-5	ASSMRAGAQPQH
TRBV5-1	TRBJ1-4	ASRMTGLVTNEKLF
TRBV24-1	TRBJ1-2	ATSDLSSPPSGYT
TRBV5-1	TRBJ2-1	ASSLVPSGASSEQF
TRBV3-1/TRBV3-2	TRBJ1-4	ASSQGGNEKLF
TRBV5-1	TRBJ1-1	ASSISVPGNTEAF
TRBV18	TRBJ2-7	ASSPSMAGEVEQY
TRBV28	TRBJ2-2	AGQLGTGELF
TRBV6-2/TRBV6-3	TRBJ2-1	ASSYRSNEQF
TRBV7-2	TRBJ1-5	ASSLARGGQPQH
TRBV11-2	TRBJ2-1	ASSLSGRLNEQF
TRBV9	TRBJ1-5	ASSNGVRNQPQH
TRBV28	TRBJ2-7	ASSWGQGPNEQY
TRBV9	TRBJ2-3	ASSVEDSHSTDTQY
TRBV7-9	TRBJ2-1	ASSSNYKTYGF
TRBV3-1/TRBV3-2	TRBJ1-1	ASSQTIGSTEAF
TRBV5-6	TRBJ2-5	ASSWELGEETQY
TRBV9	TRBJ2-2	ASSVAGGLNTGELF
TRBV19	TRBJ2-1	ASSIPGTKTYNEQF
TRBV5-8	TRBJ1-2	ASSLGQGHNYGYT
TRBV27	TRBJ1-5	ASRDYSNQPQH
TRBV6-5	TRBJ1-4	ASRRSTNEKLF
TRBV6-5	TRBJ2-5	ASSSRGSETQY
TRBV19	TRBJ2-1	ASKPSGSYNEQF
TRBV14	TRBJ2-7	ASSQSGQGSYEQY
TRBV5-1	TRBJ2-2	ASSLVLRLAEYTGELF
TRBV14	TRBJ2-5	ASSQYRSQETQY
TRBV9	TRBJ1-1	ASSEGGGTEAF
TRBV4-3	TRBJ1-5	ASSQDWKQPQH
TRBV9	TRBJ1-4	ASSVDALREKLF
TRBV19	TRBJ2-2	ASKRGLAYTGELF
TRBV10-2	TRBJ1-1	ASILGGGTEAF
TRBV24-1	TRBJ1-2	ATSDGQGLGGYT
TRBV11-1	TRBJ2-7	ASSFSGYEQY
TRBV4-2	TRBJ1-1	ASVKNTEAF